The text below deals with one T cell receptor (beta chain). The V and J ends lost 6 bases and 8 bases respectively, with 17 bases between them. The CDR3 covers 15 residues. The germline CDR1 and CDR2 sequences are KGHSH and LQKENI. The method was immunoSEQ multiplex PCR; TCRdb's version includes in-frame clones alone and lacks a portion of them. The sample holds 12,000 or so clones, around 94% seen once. This specimen belongs to a study of T cells in narcolepsy. The chain is built from TRBV18 and TRBJ1-6; possibly TRBD1 for D (6 bases). This TCR came from a human donor with narcolepsy. Sequencing input: CD45RA- memory CD4+ T cells from PBMCs. The CDR3 DNA is TGTGCCAGCTCCCCGGTGGGGGCCGGGGATTCACCCCTCCACTTT. Its translation: CASSPVGAGDSPLHF. Variable domain in full (rest from reference TRBV18 and TRBJ1-6): NAGVMQNPRHLVRRRGQEARLRCSPMKGHSHVYWYRQLPEEGLKFMVYLQKENIIDESGMPKERFSAEFPKEGPSILRIQQVVRGDSAAYFCASSPVGAGDSPLHFGNGTRLTVT.